The source of this T cell receptor beta chain is a study of T cells after posttransplantation cyclophosphamide. General study results and limits: Donor CD8+ memory clones often dominated recipient blood repertoires at later times. TRB clonality was highly associated with recipient CMV seropositivity and reactivation. Skin or GI-infiltrating T cells shared few TRB sequences with blood.

This related bone marrow graft donor gave peripheral blood on the day of marrow donation. The V gene's germline CDR1 is MGHRA and CDR2 YSYEKL. This CDR3 comprises 22 residues. Germline trimming cut 2 bases from V and 1 base from J; bases unmatched to any gene: 19. Comments on this clone: Its antigen is unidentified.

Assay: immunoSEQ multiplex PCR; the TCRdb copy retains only in-frame clones and omits some. The sample records fewer than 55,000 clones, 94% being singletons. The J gene is TRBJ2-3, the V gene TRBV4-1, with 12 positions matching TRBD2. The sequence was collected from a woman aged 30 to 39 in good health and a related stem cell transplant donor. Sequenced material: PBMCs. CDR3 region: CASSQFTPGLAGLNVGTDTQYF. CDR3 sequence (DNA): TGCGCCAGCAGCCAATTTACCCCGGGACTAGCGGGCTTAAACGTCGGCACAGATACGCAGTATTTT.